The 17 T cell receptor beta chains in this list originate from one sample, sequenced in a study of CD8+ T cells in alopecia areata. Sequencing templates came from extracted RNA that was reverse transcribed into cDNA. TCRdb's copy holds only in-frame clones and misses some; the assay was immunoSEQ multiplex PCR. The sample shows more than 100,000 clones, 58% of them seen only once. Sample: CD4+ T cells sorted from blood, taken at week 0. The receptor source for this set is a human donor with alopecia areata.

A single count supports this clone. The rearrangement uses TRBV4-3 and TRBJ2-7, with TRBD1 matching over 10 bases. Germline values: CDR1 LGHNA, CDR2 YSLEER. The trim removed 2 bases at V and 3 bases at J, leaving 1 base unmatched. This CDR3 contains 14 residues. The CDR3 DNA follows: TGCGCCAGCAGCCAAAGGACAGGGGGCTACGAGCAGTACTTC. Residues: CASSQRTGGYEQYF.

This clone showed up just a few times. In nucleotides, the CDR3 is TGTGCCAGCAGCCAACGGACTAGCATAGAGACCCAGTACTTC. This sequence encodes CASSQRTSIETQYF. V usage is TRBV5-4 and J usage is TRBJ2-5; TRBD2 matches at 8 bases. The germline V gene encodes CDR1 SGHNT and CDR2 YYREEE (reference sequence). V lost 4 bases to trimming and J lost 4 bases; unmatched junction nucleotides: 6. The CDR3 length is 14 residues.

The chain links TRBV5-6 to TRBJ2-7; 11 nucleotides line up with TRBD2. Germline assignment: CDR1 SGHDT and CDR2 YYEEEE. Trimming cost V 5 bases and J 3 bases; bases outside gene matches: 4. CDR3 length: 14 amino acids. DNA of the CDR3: TGTGCCAGCAGTAATAGCGGGGGGGACTACGAGCAGTACTTC. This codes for CASSNSGGDYEQYF. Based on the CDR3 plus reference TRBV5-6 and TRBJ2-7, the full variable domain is DAGVTQSPTHLIKTRGQQVTLRCSPKSGHDTVSWYQQALGQGPQFIFQYYEEEERQRGNFPDRFSGHQFPNYSSELNVNALLLGDSALYLCASSNSGGDYEQYFGPGTRLTVT.

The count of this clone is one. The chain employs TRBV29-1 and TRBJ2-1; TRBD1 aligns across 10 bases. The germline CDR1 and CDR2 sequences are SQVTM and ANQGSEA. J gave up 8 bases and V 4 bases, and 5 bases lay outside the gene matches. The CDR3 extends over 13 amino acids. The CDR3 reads CSVARTGGDEQFF. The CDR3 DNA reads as TGCAGCGTTGCTAGGACAGGGGGGGATGAGCAGTTCTTC.

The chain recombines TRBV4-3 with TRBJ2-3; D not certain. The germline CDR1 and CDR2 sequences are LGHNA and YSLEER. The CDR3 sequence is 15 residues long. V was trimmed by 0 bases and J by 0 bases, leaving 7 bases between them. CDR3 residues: CASSQDGPSTDTQYF. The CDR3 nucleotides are TGCGCCAGCAGCCAAGACGGGCCTAGCACAGATACGCAGTATTTT.

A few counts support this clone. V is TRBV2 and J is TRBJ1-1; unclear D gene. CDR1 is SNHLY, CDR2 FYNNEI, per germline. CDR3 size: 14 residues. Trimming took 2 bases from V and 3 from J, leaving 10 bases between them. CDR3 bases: TGTGCCAGCAGTGAAACCGGGCTCTACACTGAAGCTTTCTTT. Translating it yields CASSETGLYTEAFF.

The CDR3 loop reads CASSLARQASGRSSYNEQFF. CDR3 sequence (DNA): TGTGCCAGCAGCTTAGCTCGTCAGGCTAGCGGGAGGAGCTCCTACAATGAGCAGTTCTTC. The rearrangement joins TRBV7-8 to TRBJ2-1; TRBD2 matches 11 bases. The V gene's germline CDR1 is SGHVS and CDR2 FQNEAQ. V was pared by 0 bases and J by 0 bases, with 10 bases of the junction left unmatched. The CDR3 totals 20 residues.

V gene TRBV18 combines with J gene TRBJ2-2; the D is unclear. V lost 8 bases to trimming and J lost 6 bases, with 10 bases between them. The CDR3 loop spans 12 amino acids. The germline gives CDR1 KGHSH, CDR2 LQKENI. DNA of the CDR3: TGTGCCAGCGGAATGATCTCCGGGGAGCTGTTTTTT. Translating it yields CASGMISGELFF.

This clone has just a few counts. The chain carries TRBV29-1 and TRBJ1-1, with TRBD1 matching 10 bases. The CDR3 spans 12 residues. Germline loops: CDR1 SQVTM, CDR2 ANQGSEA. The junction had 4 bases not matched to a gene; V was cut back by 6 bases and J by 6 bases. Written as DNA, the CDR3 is TGCAGCGTCCGCGGACAGGGGGCTGAAGCTTTCTTT. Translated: CSVRGQGAEAFF.

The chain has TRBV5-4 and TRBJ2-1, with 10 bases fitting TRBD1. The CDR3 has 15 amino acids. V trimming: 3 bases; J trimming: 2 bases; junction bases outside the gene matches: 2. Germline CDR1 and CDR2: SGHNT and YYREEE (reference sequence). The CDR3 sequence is CASSSDRGAYNEQFF. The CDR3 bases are TGTGCCAGCAGCTCGGACAGGGGGGCCTACAATGAGCAGTTCTTC.

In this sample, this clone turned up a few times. The CDR3 region is CASSQVHSLDEQFF. The CDR3 DNA sequence: TGTGCCAGCAGCCAAGTCCATTCCCTTGATGAGCAGTTCTTC. J is TRBJ2-1 and V is TRBV14; D unresolved. The V gene's germline CDR1 is SGHDN and CDR2 FVKESK. Trimming stripped 1 base from V and 8 bases from J, with 12 bases between. The CDR3 length is 14 residues.

In nucleotides, the CDR3 is TGTGCCAGCAGCGCCCGGACTAGTGGGAGTACCGGGGAGCTGTTTTTT. Translating it yields CASSARTSGSTGELFF. The V and J genes are TRBV2 and TRBJ2-2; 7 nucleotides line up with TRBD2. The CDR3 covers 16 residues. With 6 bases clipped from V and 5 bases from J, the junction kept 12 bases outside the gene matches. Germline loops: CDR1 SNHLY, CDR2 FYNNEI.

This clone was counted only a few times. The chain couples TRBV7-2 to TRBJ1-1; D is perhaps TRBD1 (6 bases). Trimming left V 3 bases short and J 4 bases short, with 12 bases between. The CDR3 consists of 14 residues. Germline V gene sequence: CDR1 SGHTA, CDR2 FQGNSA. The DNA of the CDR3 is TGTGCCAGCAGCTTCACAGGGCTGGTCACTGAAGCTTTCTTT. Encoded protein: CASSFTGLVTEAFF.

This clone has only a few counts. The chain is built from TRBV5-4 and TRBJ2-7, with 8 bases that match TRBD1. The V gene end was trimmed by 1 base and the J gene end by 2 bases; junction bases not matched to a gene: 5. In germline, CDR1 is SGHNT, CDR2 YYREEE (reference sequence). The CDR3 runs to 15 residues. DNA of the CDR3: TGTGCCAGCAGCTTGCTAACAGGGGGTACCTACGAGCAGTACTTC. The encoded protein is CASSLLTGGTYEQYF. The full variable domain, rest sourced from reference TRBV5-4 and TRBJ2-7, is ETGVTQSPTHLIKTRGQQVTLRCSSQSGHNTVSWYQQALGQGPQFIFQYYREEENGRGNFPPRFSGLQFPNYSSELNVNALELDDSALYLCASSLLTGGTYEQYFGPGTRLTVT.

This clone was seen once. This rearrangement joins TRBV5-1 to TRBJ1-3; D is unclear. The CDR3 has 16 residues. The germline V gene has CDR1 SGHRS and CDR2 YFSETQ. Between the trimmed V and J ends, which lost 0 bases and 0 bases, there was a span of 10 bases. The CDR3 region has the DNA TGCGCCAGCAGCTTGGTGGGCGGACGCTCTGGAAACACCATATATTTT. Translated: CASSLVGGRSGNTIYF.

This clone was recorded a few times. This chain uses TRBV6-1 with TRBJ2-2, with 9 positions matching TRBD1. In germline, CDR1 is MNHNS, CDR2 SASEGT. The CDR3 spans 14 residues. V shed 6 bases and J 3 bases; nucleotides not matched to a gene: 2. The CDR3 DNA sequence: TGTGCCAGCAGGGGGACAGGGTACACCGGGGAGCTGTTTTTT. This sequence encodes CASRGTGYTGELFF.

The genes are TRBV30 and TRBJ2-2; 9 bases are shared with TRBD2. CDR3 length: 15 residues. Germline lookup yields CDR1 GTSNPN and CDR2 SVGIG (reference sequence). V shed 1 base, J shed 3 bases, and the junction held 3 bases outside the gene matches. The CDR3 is CAWSGTSEDTGELFF. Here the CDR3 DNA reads TGTGCCTGGAGTGGGACTAGCGAGGACACCGGGGAGCTGTTTTTT.